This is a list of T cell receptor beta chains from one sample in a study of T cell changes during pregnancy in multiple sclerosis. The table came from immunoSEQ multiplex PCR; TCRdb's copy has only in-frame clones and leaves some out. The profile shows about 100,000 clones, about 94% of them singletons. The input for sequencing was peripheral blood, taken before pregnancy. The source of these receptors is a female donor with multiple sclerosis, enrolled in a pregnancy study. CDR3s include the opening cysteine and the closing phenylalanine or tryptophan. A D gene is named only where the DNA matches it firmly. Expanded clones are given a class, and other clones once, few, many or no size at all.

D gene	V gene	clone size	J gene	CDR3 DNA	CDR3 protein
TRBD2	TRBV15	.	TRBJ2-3	TGTGCCACCAGCAGCCGTTTTGCTAGCGGGAGTGATGGTACAGATACGCAGTATTTT	CATSSRFASGSDGTDTQYF
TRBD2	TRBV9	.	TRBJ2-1	TGTGCCAGCAGCGCATCAGCGGGAGCGGGAAATGAGCAGTTCTTC	CASSASAGAGNEQFF
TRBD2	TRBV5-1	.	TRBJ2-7	TGCGCCAGCAGCGCCAGCGGGAGCTCCTACGAGCAGTACTTC	CASSASGSSYEQYF
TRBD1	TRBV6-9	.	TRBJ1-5	TGTGCCAGCAGACACACCAGGGGGGTCAGCAATCAGCCCCAGCATTTT	CASRHTRGVSNQPQHF
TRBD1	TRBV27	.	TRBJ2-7	TGTGCCAGCAGCCTCGGACAGGACTACGAGCAGTACTTC	CASSLGQDYEQYF
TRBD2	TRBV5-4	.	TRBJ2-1	TGTGCCAGCAGCGGAACGGGAGGGCTGGTCTATGAGCAGTTCTTC	CASSGTGGLVYEQFF
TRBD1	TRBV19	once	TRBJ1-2	TGTGCCAGTAGTATCTTGGGACAGAACTATGGCTACACCTTC	CASSILGQNYGYTF
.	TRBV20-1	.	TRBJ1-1	TGCAGTGCTAGAGGCGCGGAGAAAGCTTTCTTT	CSARGAEKAFF
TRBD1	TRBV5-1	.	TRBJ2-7	TGCGCCAGCAGCGGACTGACAGGGGAGAAGCAGTACTTC	CASSGLTGEKQYF
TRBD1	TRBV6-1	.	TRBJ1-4	TGTGCCAGCAGTGGCTACAGGGGGCAGGATGAAAAACTGTTTTTT	CASSGYRGQDEKLFF